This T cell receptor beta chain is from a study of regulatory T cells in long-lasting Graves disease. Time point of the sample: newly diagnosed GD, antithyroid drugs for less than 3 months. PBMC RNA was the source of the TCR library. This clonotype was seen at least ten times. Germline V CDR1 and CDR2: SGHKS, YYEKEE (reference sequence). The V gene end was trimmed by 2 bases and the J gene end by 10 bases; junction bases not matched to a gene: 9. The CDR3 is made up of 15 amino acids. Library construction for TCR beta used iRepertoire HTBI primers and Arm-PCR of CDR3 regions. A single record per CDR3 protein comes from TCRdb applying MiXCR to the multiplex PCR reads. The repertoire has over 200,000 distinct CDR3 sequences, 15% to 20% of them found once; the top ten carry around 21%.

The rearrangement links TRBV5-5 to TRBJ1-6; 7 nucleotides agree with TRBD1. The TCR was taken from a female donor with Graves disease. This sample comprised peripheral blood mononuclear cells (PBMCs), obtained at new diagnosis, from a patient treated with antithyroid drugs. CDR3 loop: CASSLDRVWDSPLHF. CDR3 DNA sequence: TGTGCCAGCAGCTTAGACAGGGTATGGGACTCACCCCTCCACTTT.